These 27 T cell receptor beta chains share one sample of origin, sequenced in a study of OX40 agonist ivuxolimab in advanced cancers. Clones were sequenced by immunoSEQ multiplex PCR, and TCRdb holds only the in-frame ones, with some missing. Among under 70,000 clones, roughly 84% were seen once, and the ten largest hold over 2%. Sample: CD4+ or CD8+ T cells sorted from blood, taken in a trial of the OX40 agonist ivuxolimab. These receptors came from an adult with an advanced solid tumor such as melanoma, head and neck, liver or kidney cancer.

The V and J genes are TRBV6-6 and TRBJ1-1; D not resolved. The CDR3 covers 13 residues. Germline V gene data show CDR1 as MNHNY and CDR2 as SVGAGI (reference sequence). Trimming left V 3 bases short and J 6 bases short, with 11 bases between. The CDR3 coding sequence is TGTGCCAGCAGTTATTCGCGCGCCGCTGAAGCTTTCTTT. It is translated as CASSYSRAAEAFF.

The V gene is TRBV28, the J gene TRBJ2-7; unclear D gene. The germline V gene encodes CDR1 MDHEN and CDR2 SYDVKM. Trimming took off 7 bases at V and 5 bases at J, with 15 bases between the two ends. The CDR3 is 13 residues long. CDR3 in amino acids: CASTSPSRNEQYF. In DNA, the CDR3 is TGTGCCAGCACCTCCCCTAGTCGCAACGAGCAGTACTTC.

This clone appeared once. The V call is TRBV27, the J call TRBJ1-1; 7 bases are shared with TRBD1. The ends lost 7 bases at V and 5 bases at J; junction bases unmatched: 16. Germline V gene sequence: CDR1 MNHEY, CDR2 SMNVEV (reference sequence). The CDR3 is 16 residues long. CDR3 sequence: CASTDVLRQGGTEAFF. In nucleotides, the CDR3 is TGTGCCAGCACTGATGTCCTTAGACAGGGAGGTACTGAAGCTTTCTTT.

The V call is TRBV5-1, the J call TRBJ2-3; maybe TRBD2 (6 bases). V was clipped by 0 bases and J by 2 bases, with 10 bases between them. The CDR3 loop spans 15 amino acids. The germline CDR1 and CDR2 sequences are SGHRS and YFSETQ. The CDR3 protein is CASSLGGLTTDTQYF. The CDR3 nucleotides are TGCGCCAGCAGCTTGGGGGGACTGACCACAGATACGCAGTATTTT.

V and J are TRBV28 and TRBJ1-1, with D possibly matching TRBD1 (6 bases). CDR3 length equals 14 residues. V was trimmed by 5 bases and J by 6 bases, leaving 16 bases between them. CDR1 MDHEN and CDR2 SYDVKM come from the germline V gene. CDR3 amino acids: CASSLGTWVSEAFF. CDR3 in DNA: TGTGCCAGCAGTCTCGGGACATGGGTCTCTGAAGCTTTCTTT.

The rearrangement uses TRBV28 and TRBJ2-7, with 8 bases aligning to TRBD1. The CDR3 sequence is 14 residues long. Trimming removed 3 bases from V and 1 base from J; junction bases left unmatched: 2. Germline loops: CDR1 MDHEN, CDR2 SYDVKM. CDR3 DNA sequence: TGTGCCAGCAGTTTCCGGGACAGGTCCTACGAGCAGTACTTC. As protein: CASSFRDRSYEQYF.

The chain joins TRBV28 to TRBJ1-4; a weak D match, TRBD1 (5 bases). The CDR3 is 15 residues long. In germline, CDR1 is MDHEN, CDR2 SYDVKM. V gave up 7 bases and J gave up 1 base, with 13 bases separating them. CDR3 nucleotide sequence: TGTGCCAGCACCCCGTCGGGGGGAACTAATGAAAAACTGTTTTTT. Translating gives CASTPSGGTNEKLFF.

A word on this clone: The same CDR3 also results from other DNA sequences found in this sample. This sequence joins TRBV7-9 and TRBJ1-1; D unclear. The V end was cut by 4 bases, the J end by 2 bases, with 2 bases between. Germline V gives CDR1 SEHNR, CDR2 FQNEAQ (reference sequence). The CDR3 extends over 11 amino acids. CDR3 DNA sequence: TGTGCCAGCAGCTCTAACACTGAAGCTTTCTTT. Its translation is CASSSNTEAFF.

V usage is TRBV28 and J usage is TRBJ1-2, with D unresolved. This CDR3 has 11 amino acids. Trimming removed 5 bases from V and 2 bases from J, with 3 bases in between. Germline V CDR1 and CDR2: MDHEN, SYDVKM. CDR3 region: CASSRNYGYTF. CDR3 coding DNA: TGTGCCAGCAGTCGGAACTATGGCTACACCTTC.

This sequence joins TRBV6-5 and TRBJ1-5, with D hard to call. Germline assignment: CDR1 MNHEY and CDR2 SVGAGI. This CDR3 spans 16 amino acids. The germline V and J ends were trimmed by 0 bases and 5 bases, with 14 bases remaining between them. The CDR3 here is CASSYSTSGFHQPQHF. For the CDR3, the DNA is TGTGCCAGCAGTTACTCGACTTCCGGATTCCATCAGCCCCAGCATTTT.

This clone was picked up a small number of times. The V and J genes are TRBV6-5 and TRBJ1-2; D call uncertain. V dropped 0 bases and J dropped 6 bases, with 14 bases sitting between them. This CDR3 has 15 amino acids. Germline CDR1 is MNHEY and CDR2 is SVGAGI. CDR3 sequence: CASSYSFGKSHGYTF. CDR3 bases: TGTGCCAGCAGTTACTCGTTCGGAAAGAGCCATGGCTACACCTTC.

The J gene is TRBJ2-7, the V gene TRBV30; 9 bases fit TRBD1. Germline loops: CDR1 GTSNPN, CDR2 SVGIG (reference sequence). This CDR3 is 12 amino acids long. The CDR3: CAFHRGPYEQYF. The CDR3 DNA is TGTGCTTTCCACAGGGGGCCGTACGAGCAGTACTTC.

This clone was seen only a few times. The CDR3 spells CASSIGTGSGNEQYF. CDR3 in DNA: TGTGCCAGTAGTATAGGGACAGGGTCGGGTAACGAGCAGTACTTC. The rearrangement links TRBV19 to TRBJ2-7, with 8 positions matching TRBD1. V gave up 1 base and J gave up 5 bases; unmatched junction bases: 7. This CDR3 has 15 residues. Germline CDR1 is LNHDA and CDR2 is SQIVND (reference sequence).

The rearrangement links TRBV28 to TRBJ1-2, with D possibly TRBD1 on 6 matching bases. This CDR3 contains 15 residues. Germline V gene sequence: CDR1 MDHEN, CDR2 SYDVKM. V was clipped by 3 bases and J by 2 bases, with 13 bases between them. The CDR3 loop reads CASSFLLGGNYGYTF. CDR3 sequence (DNA): TGTGCCAGCAGTTTCCTTCTGGGGGGCAACTATGGCTACACCTTC.

The rearrangement uses TRBV2 and TRBJ2-1; 7 nucleotides line up with TRBD2. J lost 9 bases, V lost 6 bases, and 14 bases had no gene match. The CDR3 consists of 15 residues. From germline, CDR1 is SNHLY and CDR2 FYNNEI. CDR3 sequence: CASSGTAGVSGEQFF. DNA for the CDR3: TGTGCCAGCAGCGGGACTGCGGGAGTGTCCGGTGAGCAGTTCTTC. The full variable domain, with the rest looked up from reference TRBV2 and TRBJ2-1, is EPEVTQTPSHQVTQMGQEVILRCVPISNHLYFYWYRQILGQKVEFLVSFYNNEISEKSEIFDDQFSVERPDGSNFTLKIRSTKLEDSAMYFCASSGTAGVSGEQFFGPGTRLTVL.

This chain connects TRBV10-3 to TRBJ1-1, with D unclear. Germline V gene sequence: CDR1 ENHRY, CDR2 SYGVKD. The CDR3 is made up of 13 amino acids. The ends were cut back, 8 bases at V and 1 base at J, with 11 bases in the middle. CDR3 sequence reads: CAISRNQNTEAFF. The DNA of the CDR3 is TGTGCCATCTCTAGGAACCAGAACACTGAAGCTTTCTTT.

The chain links TRBV18 to TRBJ2-5; no firm D call. The J call is uncertain, as TRBJ2-7 better fits the DNA end. Germline CDR1 and CDR2: KGHSH and LQKENI. The CDR3 runs 11 residues. The CDR3 DNA reads TGTGCCAGCTCACCCCAAAACGAGCAGTACTTC. Translated, it gives CASSPQNEQYF.

This chain links TRBV19 with TRBJ2-2; TRBD1 matches 10 bases. V shed 7 bases and J 4 bases; nucleotides not matched to a gene: 6. This CDR3 region has 15 residues. In germline, CDR1 is LNHDA, CDR2 SQIVND (reference sequence). CDR3 bases: TGTGCCAGTAACCGACAGGGGGCTGGCACCGGGGAGCTGTTTTTT. Translation gives CASNRQGAGTGELFF.

V and J are TRBV7-8 and TRBJ2-3; D is ambiguous. V was pared by 0 bases and J by 0 bases, with 4 bases between. The CDR3 is 14 amino acids. CDR1 SGHVS and CDR2 FQNEAQ come from the germline V gene. The CDR3 loop reads CASSLAASTDTQYF. DNA for the CDR3: TGTGCCAGCAGCTTAGCGGCTAGCACAGATACGCAGTATTTT.

The chain joins TRBV7-2 to TRBJ1-1; TRBD1 might be the D (6 bases). Per the germline V gene, CDR1 is SGHTA and CDR2 is FQGNSA. The CDR3 spans 13 residues. Trimming left V 5 bases short and J 11 bases short, with 18 bases between. CDR3 nucleotides: TGTGCCAGCAGCGGTAACAGGGACGGTAAGGCTTTCTTT. This codes for CASSGNRDGKAFF.

The chain joins TRBV7-8 to TRBJ2-7; 11 positions match TRBD2. Germline-derived CDR1 and CDR2 are SGHVS and FQNEAQ. The J segment lost 2 bases and the V segment lost 2 bases, leaving 2 bases of the junction unmatched. CDR3 length: 15 residues. The CDR3 region is CASSLLAGGPYEQYF. CDR3 DNA: TGTGCCAGCAGCTTACTAGCGGGAGGTCCCTACGAGCAGTACTTC.

This clone was detected a few times. In DNA, the CDR3 is TGTGCCAGCAGCTTATACGGGACAGGGAACTACGAGCAGTACTTC. Its translation: CASSLYGTGNYEQYF. The V gene is TRBV7-3, the J gene TRBJ2-7; 9 bases are shared with TRBD1. The J segment lost 3 bases and the V segment lost 2 bases, leaving 5 bases of the junction unmatched. The germline gives CDR1 SGHTA, CDR2 FQGTGA. The CDR3 is made up of 15 amino acids.

The J gene is TRBJ2-2, the V gene TRBV4-3; TRBD2 aligns across 8 bases. The junction had 8 bases not matched to a gene; V was cut back by 0 bases and J by 5 bases. The CDR3 contains 17 residues. The V gene's germline CDR1 is LGHNA and CDR2 YSLEER. CDR3 in amino acids: CASSQDPGGAGTGELFF. For the CDR3, the DNA is TGCGCCAGCAGCCAAGATCCCGGGGGGGCCGGGACCGGGGAGCTGTTTTTT.

The genes are TRBV10-1 and TRBJ1-2; no clear D gene. Trimming stripped 2 bases from V and 6 bases from J, with 16 bases between. Germline V gene sequence: CDR1 WNHNN, CDR2 SYGVQD (reference sequence). The length of the CDR3 is 15 residues. The CDR3 spells CASSESRGPLDGYTF. DNA for the CDR3: TGCGCCAGCAGTGAGAGCCGAGGGCCCCTGGATGGCTACACCTTC.

The chain links TRBV6-5 to TRBJ1-1; the match to TRBD1 covers 10 bases. The germline V gene encodes CDR1 MNHEY and CDR2 SVGAGI. V was clipped by 6 bases and J by 0 bases; unmatched bases: 4. There are 15 residues in the CDR3. CDR3 residues: CASRKTGGLNTEAFF. The CDR3 DNA is TGTGCCAGCAGGAAGACAGGGGGCCTGAACACTGAAGCTTTCTTT.

J is TRBJ2-7 and V is TRBV5-6; the match to TRBD2 covers 10 bases. CDR3 length: 16 residues. J lost 4 bases, V lost 3 bases, and 10 bases had no gene match. Germline CDR1 and CDR2: SGHDT and YYEEEE. For the CDR3, the DNA is TGTGCCAGCAGCTCCGGCGGTGGTAGCGGGAGGTACGAGCAGTACTTC. Its protein is CASSSGGGSGRYEQYF.

The chain has TRBV5-1 and TRBJ2-2; TRBD2 agrees at 16 bases. This CDR3 comprises 18 residues. CDR1 SGHRS and CDR2 YFSETQ come from the germline V gene. The V gene end was trimmed by 1 base and the J gene end by 5 bases; junction bases not matched to a gene: 5. The CDR3 here is CASSLLGLAGGPTGELFF. CDR3 coding DNA: TGCGCCAGCAGCTTGTTGGGACTAGCGGGAGGGCCAACCGGGGAGCTGTTTTTT.